This is a list of T cell receptor beta chains from one sample in a study of T cells after yellow fever vaccination. TCRdb processed the 5' RACE reads anew with MiXCR; each CDR3 protein has one entry. The sample lists some 600,000 distinct CDR3 sequences; about a sixth were seen once. The starting material was PBMCs, obtained 5 days after the first yellow fever vaccination. The receptors originated from a man aged 18 to 29 who received the YFV17D yellow fever vaccine. The CDR3 runs from the conserved cysteine through the conserved F or W. Fields, in order: J gene, V gene, clone size, D gene, CDR3 protein, CDR3 DNA. The D gene is left open where the match is weak. Clone size is shown for a subset of rows, as once, few, many or a class of expanded clone.

J: TRBJ2-1; V: TRBV7-6; size: few; D: NA; CDR3: CASSLAGLAGSGDEQFF; DNA: TGTGCCAGCAGCTTAGCGGGTCTCGCGGGGTCGGGGGATGAGCAGTTCTTC
J: TRBJ1-6; V: TRBV2; size: NA; D: NA; CDR3: CASSQETGPNSPLHF; DNA: TGTGCCAGCAGTCAGGAGACCGGGCCTAATTCACCCCTCCACTTT
J: TRBJ2-3; V: TRBV7-2; size: once; D: NA; CDR3: CASSLSREYLDTQYF; DNA: TGTGCCAGCAGCTTATCCAGGGAATATCTTGATACGCAGTATTTT
J: TRBJ2-1; V: TRBV2; size: many; D: TRBD2; CDR3: CASRASGGSQFF; DNA: TGTGCCAGCAGGGCTAGCGGGGGGTCGCAGTTCTTC
J: TRBJ2-1; V: TRBV6-5; size: NA; D: TRBD2; CDR3: CASSYSRGGNEQFF; DNA: TGTGCCAGCAGTTACTCGCGGGGGGGCAATGAGCAGTTCTTC
J: TRBJ2-1; V: TRBV12-3/TRBV12-4; size: many; D: TRBD2; CDR3: CASSPRTSGEQFF; DNA: TGTGCCAGCAGTCCCCGGACTAGCGGCGAGCAGTTCTTC
J: TRBJ2-3; V: TRBV6-6; size: NA; D: NA; CDR3: CASGGAADTQYF; DNA: TGTGCCAGCGGGGGGGCTGCAGATACGCAGTATTTT
J: TRBJ1-5; V: TRBV4-1; size: NA; D: NA; CDR3: CASSGKGQPQHF; DNA: TGCGCCAGCAGCGGAAAGGGTCAGCCCCAGCATTTT
J: TRBJ1-2; V: TRBV3-1; size: few; D: TRBD1; CDR3: CASSQGLWDRSLRGYTF; DNA: TGTGCCAGCAGCCAAGGGCTTTGGGACAGAAGTCTGAGAGGCTACACCTTC
J: TRBJ1-2; V: TRBV7-3; size: many; D: NA; CDR3: CASSFLGGYGYTF; DNA: TGTGCCAGCAGCTTTCTCGGGGGCTATGGCTACACCTTC
J: TRBJ1-6; V: TRBV3-1; size: many; D: NA; CDR3: CASSQFGGDSPLHF; DNA: TGTGCCAGCAGCCAATTCGGAGGGGATTCACCCCTCCACTTT
J: TRBJ2-3; V: TRBV4-3; size: NA; D: NA; CDR3: CASSQVTNGTF; DNA: TGCGCCAGCAGCCAAGTTACGAACGGGACCTTT
J: TRBJ1-5; V: TRBV24-1; size: few; D: NA; CDR3: CATPRAGYQPQHF; DNA: TGTGCCACCCCGAGGGCCGGGTATCAGCCCCAGCATTTT
J: TRBJ1-2; V: TRBV4-1; size: NA; D: TRBD1; CDR3: CASSQDTGLQGYGYTF; DNA: TGCGCCAGCAGCCAAGATACCGGGTTACAGGGGTATGGCTACACCTTC
J: TRBJ2-5; V: TRBV30; size: many; D: NA; CDR3: CAWREPQETQYF; DNA: TGTGCCTGGCGGGAGCCCCAAGAGACCCAGTACTTC
J: TRBJ2-7; V: TRBV7-9; size: few; D: NA; CDR3: CASTPGVYEQYF; DNA: TGTGCCAGCACGCCAGGAGTCTACGAGCAGTACTTC
J: TRBJ2-6; V: TRBV5-1; size: many; D: NA; CDR3: CASSLWSGANVLTF; DNA: TGCGCCAGCAGCTTGTGGTCTGGGGCCAACGTCCTGACTTTC
J: TRBJ1-2; V: TRBV12-3/TRBV12-4; size: few; D: NA; CDR3: CASSFGGTYGYTF; DNA: TGTGCCAGCAGTTTCGGAGGGACGTATGGCTACACCTTC
J: TRBJ2-3; V: TRBV7-9; size: NA; D: NA; CDR3: CASRPKPGVPDTQYF; DNA: TGTGCCAGCAGACCCAAACCTGGGGTCCCAGATACGCAGTATTTT
J: TRBJ1-4; V: TRBV5-4; size: NA; D: NA; CDR3: CASSLGGRGEAEKLFF; DNA: TGTGCCAGCAGCTTGGGGGGTCGAGGGGAAGCTGAAAAACTGTTTTTT
J: TRBJ1-2; V: TRBV18; size: NA; D: NA; CDR3: CASSPREGFGYTF; DNA: TGTGCCAGCTCACCACGCGAGGGGTTCGGCTACACCTTC
J: TRBJ2-3; V: TRBV20-1; size: many; D: TRBD2; CDR3: CSAWTSGGNTDTQYF; DNA: TGCAGTGCTTGGACTAGCGGGGGAAACACAGATACGCAGTATTTT
J: TRBJ2-4; V: TRBV6-2/TRBV6-3; size: few; D: TRBD2; CDR3: CASSYLGLAGGHHQYF; DNA: TGTGCCAGCAGTTACCTGGGGCTAGCGGGGGGACATCATCAGTACTTC
J: TRBJ1-1; V: TRBV9; size: NA; D: NA; CDR3: CASSTRPGHQFLAEAFF; DNA: TGTGCCAGCAGCACCCGACCGGGACACCAGTTCTTGGCTGAAGCTTTCTTT
J: TRBJ1-5; V: TRBV12-3/TRBV12-4; size: many; D: TRBD1; CDR3: CASSSAGQGNQPQHF; DNA: TGTGCCAGCAGTTCAGCGGGACAGGGGAATCAGCCCCAGCATTTT
J: TRBJ2-5; V: TRBV12-3/TRBV12-4; size: NA; D: TRBD2; CDR3: CASSLHRTSGGETQYF; DNA: TGTGCCAGCAGCCTACACCGGACTAGCGGGGGAGAGACCCAGTACTTC